The 27 T cell receptor beta chains listed next were all sequenced from one sample in a study of blood T cells in healthy people across ages. Sample-barcoded 5' priming and a J-beta primer mix drove a second PCR of 7 to 11 cycles. MiXCR, run by TCRdb on the 5' RACE reads, gives a single entry per CDR3 protein. The sample consists of about 1.4 million distinct CDR3 sequences, 45% to 70% of them appearing once. Material for sequencing was blood. These receptor sequences come from a man aged 18 to 35 in good health.

The chain combines TRBV11-1 with TRBJ2-7; 9 positions match TRBD1. J gave up 4 bases and V 5 bases, and 12 bases lay outside the gene matches. Germline V gives CDR1 SGHAT, CDR2 FQDESV (reference sequence). The CDR3 length is 16 residues. As DNA, the CDR3 is TGTGCCAGCAGCACGATTGAAACAGGGGGCGAGTACGAGCAGTACTTC. Residues: CASSTIETGGEYEQYF.

This sequence joins TRBV18 and TRBJ2-7; D is unresolved. The J call may not be correct, given that the DNA end is closer to TRBJ2-5. Germline V lookup: CDR1 KGHSH, CDR2 LQKENI. This CDR3 contains 18 residues. CDR3 loop: CASSRANLDRPLDETQYF. The CDR3 DNA follows: TGTGCCAGCTCACGGGCGAACCTAGACCGTCCCCTCGACGAGACCCAGTACTTC.

This clonotype was detected only a few times. The chain recombines TRBV7-2 with TRBJ2-7; D call uncertain. Germline values: CDR1 SGHTA, CDR2 FQGNSA. There are 13 residues in the CDR3. Deletions cut 1 base from V and 4 bases from J, with 8 bases between. CDR3 coding DNA: TGTGCCAGCAGCTTAGGATCCGTATACGAGCAGTACTTC. This encodes CASSLGSVYEQYF.

The table lists this clonotype with a few counts. CDR3 sequence reads: CASSYGAANIQYF. In DNA, the CDR3 is TGTGCCAGCAGCTACGGGGCCGCAAACATTCAGTACTTC. This rearrangement joins TRBV11-2 to TRBJ2-4; D assignment may be TRBD1 or TRBD2 (5 bases each). This CDR3 has 13 residues. Per germline, CDR1 SGHAT and CDR2 FQNNGV. The ends were cut back, 4 bases at V and 6 bases at J, with 10 bases in the middle.

The genes are TRBV24-1 and TRBJ2-1, with a tentative D call TRBD1 (7 bases). The J call is uncertain, as TRBJ2-7 better fits the DNA end. The CDR3 loop spans 11 amino acids. Per germline, CDR1 KGHDR and CDR2 SFDVKD. Written as DNA, the CDR3 is TGTGCCGCGGGACAGTACAATGAGCAGTACTTC. Its protein product is CAAGQYNEQYF.

The chain carries TRBV7-2 and TRBJ2-3; D remains unclear. This CDR3 is 14 amino acids long. V was pared by 4 bases and J by 2 bases, with 10 bases between. Germline V gives CDR1 SGHTA, CDR2 FQGNSA. CDR3 amino acids: CASSYGLDTDTQYF. The CDR3 DNA reads as TGTGCCAGCAGCTATGGCCTGGACACAGATACGCAGTATTTT.

Concerning this clonotype itself: The junction and the germline gene differ at one end; a read error may be behind it. In nucleotides, the CDR3 is TGCAGTGCTAGGGACCTCGGGGTAGCGGGCTACGAGCAGTACTTT. Translating it yields CSARDLGVAGYEQYF. The rearrangement uses TRBV20-1 and TRBJ2-7, with 7 bases aligning to TRBD2. The CDR3 totals 15 residues. Germline CDR1 is DFQATT and CDR2 is SNEGSKA (reference sequence).

The rearrangement joins TRBV5-6 to TRBJ2-3; tentative D call: TRBD1 (6 bases). This CDR3 has 13 residues. Trimming removed 4 bases at V and 5 bases at J, with 11 bases between. Germline CDR1 and CDR2: SGHDT and YYEEEE. This chain's CDR3 is CASSDTGRDTQYF. The CDR3 region has the DNA TGTGCCAGCAGCGATACAGGGAGAGATACGCAGTATTTT.

In this sample, this clonotype turned up once. The CDR3: CASSQGTSLGYEQYF. CDR3 DNA: TGCGCCAGCAGCCAAGGGACTTCCCTGGGCTACGAGCAGTACTTC. The chain uses TRBV4-1 and TRBJ2-7; D is perhaps TRBD2 (5 bases). Trimming left V 1 base short and J 3 bases short, with 13 bases between. CDR1 and CDR2 (germline): MGHRA, YSYEKL. The length of the CDR3 is 15 residues.

V gene TRBV29-1 combines with J gene TRBJ1-3; possibly TRBD1 for D (6 bases). Germline V gives CDR1 SQVTM, CDR2 ANQGSEA. V was trimmed by 0 bases and J by 4 bases, leaving 13 bases between them. The CDR3 runs to 15 residues. CDR3 DNA sequence: TGCAGCGTTGAAGATCTCGCCACAGGGGGAAACACCATATATTTT. It specifies CSVEDLATGGNTIYF.

The table lists this clonotype with a few counts. The CDR3 coding sequence is TGCAGTGCTAGAGATCAGGGGGAGAGAGGCTACACCTTC. This codes for CSARDQGERGYTF. The gene calls are TRBV20-1 and TRBJ1-2, with 7 positions matching TRBD1. V trimming: 0 bases; J trimming: 8 bases; junction bases outside the gene matches: 6. CDR1 is DFQATT, CDR2 SNEGSKA, per germline (reference sequence). The CDR3 is 13 residues long.

V usage is TRBV11-2 and J usage is TRBJ2-7, with D unclear. There are 12 residues in the CDR3. Germline assignment: CDR1 SGHAT and CDR2 FQNNGV. The ends were cut back, 1 base at V and 5 bases at J, with 6 bases in the middle. The CDR3 region has the DNA TGTGCCAGCAGCTTAGTTATCCACGAGCAGTACTTC. Residues: CASSLVIHEQYF.

In its sample, this clonotype was seen a few times. The chain is built from TRBV11-2 and TRBJ2-3; D is unclear. This CDR3 is 19 amino acids long. CDR1 and CDR2 (germline): SGHAT, FQNNGV. Trimming cost V 2 bases and J 4 bases, with 25 bases left between them. CDR3 region: CASSLMAWTVAVDPDTQYF. Written as DNA, the CDR3 is TGTGCCAGCAGCTTAATGGCGTGGACCGTCGCCGTTGACCCAGATACGCAGTATTTT.

CDR3 DNA: TGTGCCAGCAGTCCTGGCAATTCCTACAATGAGCAGTACTTC. Protein: CASSPGNSYNEQYF. This chain links TRBV3-1 with TRBJ2-1, with unresolved D. The better agreement between TRBJ2-7 and the DNA end casts doubt on the J call. The germline gives CDR1 LGHDT, CDR2 YNNKEL (reference sequence). CDR3 length equals 14 residues.

This clonotype was recorded a few times. This rearrangement joins TRBV6-5 to TRBJ2-3; possibly TRBD2 for D (7 bases). The germline gives CDR1 MNHEY, CDR2 SVGAGI. The CDR3 consists of 15 residues. Between the trimmed V and J ends, which lost 11 bases and 3 bases, there was a span of 21 bases. The CDR3 loop is CASTLGGTLTDTQYF. DNA for the CDR3: TGTGCCTCCACCCTCGGGGGGACATTGACAGATACGCAGTATTTT.

This chain connects TRBV2 to TRBJ1-6; TRBD1 matches 8 bases. The CDR3 contains 15 residues. J lost 7 bases, V lost 8 bases, and 10 bases had no gene match. Per the germline V gene, CDR1 is SNHLY and CDR2 is FYNNEI. In nucleotides, the CDR3 is TGTGCCAGCCGGTACGAGGGACAGGAGAATTCACCCCTCCACTTT. Its translation is CASRYEGQENSPLHF.

A few counts support this clonotype. This chain joins TRBV4-1 and TRBJ2-7, with D perhaps matching TRBD2 (5 bases). The CDR3 sequence is 16 residues long. V gave up 0 bases and J gave up 6 bases, with 18 bases separating them. Germline-derived CDR1 and CDR2 are MGHRA and YSYEKL. CDR3 sequence reads: CASSQDRSRRAIEQYF. The CDR3 DNA sequence: TGCGCCAGCAGCCAAGATCGGAGCAGGCGGGCTATCGAGCAGTACTTC.

This chain connects TRBV20-1 to TRBJ2-7, with a possible D match to TRBD1 (5 bases). The CDR3 runs 13 residues. Germline assignment: CDR1 DFQATT and CDR2 SNEGSKA (reference sequence). V gave up 3 bases and J gave up 0 bases, with 9 bases separating them. The DNA for the CDR3 is TGCAGTGCTAGCACAGGCCCCTCCTACGAGCAGTACTTC. It encodes CSASTGPSYEQYF.

The rearrangement uses TRBV6-5 and TRBJ1-2, with D perhaps matching TRBD1 (6 bases). The CDR3 loop spans 15 amino acids. CDR1 is MNHEY, CDR2 SVGAGI, per germline. With 3 bases removed from V and 8 bases from J, the gap between germline ends came to 19 bases. The CDR3 bases are TGTGCCAGCAGTTATGGGGACACCACCACTCGGGGCTACACCTTC. Translation gives CASSYGDTTTRGYTF.

CDR3 DNA sequence: TGTGCCAGCAGCCCCAGGGTGGGGAAACTGTTTTTT. It is translated as CASSPRVGKLFF. The gene calls are TRBV6-5 and TRBJ1-4; D is possibly TRBD1 (5 bases). Germline CDR1 is MNHEY and CDR2 is SVGAGI. The V and J ends lost 6 bases and 11 bases respectively, with 13 bases between them. This CDR3 has 12 residues.

The rearrangement links TRBV15 to TRBJ1-1, with D maybe TRBD1 (5 bases). The CDR3 is made up of 15 amino acids. Trimming pared 6 bases from V and 0 bases from J, leaving 14 bases between. Germline V CDR1 and CDR2: LNHNV, YYDKDF (reference sequence). The CDR3: CATRIGGEMNTEAFF. CDR3 bases: TGTGCCACCAGAATCGGGGGGGAGATGAACACTGAAGCTTTCTTT. The full variable domain, its missing parts supplied by reference TRBV15 and TRBJ1-1, is DAMVIQNPRYQVTQFGKPVTLSCSQTLNHNVMYWYQQKSSQAPKLLFHYYDKDFNNEADTPDNFQSRRPNTSFCFLDIRSPGLGDTAMYLCATRIGGEMNTEAFFGQGTRLTVV.

On this clonotype itself: Mismatch with germline at one junction end may stem from a read error. V and J are TRBV7-7 and TRBJ2-1; D perhaps matches TRBD1 (5 bases). The V gene's germline CDR1 is SSHAT and CDR2 FNYEAQ (reference sequence). The CDR3 has 17 amino acids. Here the CDR3 reads CASSLAPGSRSYNEQFF. CDR3 DNA: TGTGCTAGCAGCTTAGCCCCAGGGTCTAGGTCCTACAATGAGCAGTTCTTC.

This CDR3 is CATSRAGGNKETQYF. The CDR3 coding sequence is TGTGCCACCAGCAGAGCCGGGGGGAACAAAGAGACCCAGTACTTC. This sequence joins TRBV15 and TRBJ2-5; 7 nucleotides agree with TRBD2. Trimming removed 1 base from V and 3 bases from J; junction bases left unmatched: 5. The germline V gene encodes CDR1 LNHNV and CDR2 YYDKDF (reference sequence). The CDR3 contains 15 residues.

The chain carries TRBV27 and TRBJ2-7, with D maybe TRBD1 (6 bases). Trimming took off 4 bases at V and 4 bases at J, with 14 bases between the two ends. This CDR3 contains 14 residues. The germline gives CDR1 MNHEY, CDR2 SMNVEV (reference sequence). The CDR3 region has the DNA TGTGCCAGCAGTTCACGGGGACACCTTTACGAGCAGTACTTC. Protein: CASSSRGHLYEQYF.

V is TRBV9 and J is TRBJ2-5, with TRBD2 matching 13 bases. This CDR3 is 17 amino acids long. V shed 2 bases, J shed 5 bases, and the junction held 9 bases outside the gene matches. Germline V lookup: CDR1 SGDLS, CDR2 YYNGEE. CDR3 sequence reads: CASSVIQGLAGRETQYF. The CDR3 region has the DNA TGTGCCAGCAGCGTGATTCAGGGACTAGCGGGAAGGGAGACCCAGTACTTC.

The chain recombines TRBV2 with TRBJ2-3; 8 positions match TRBD1. CDR1 SNHLY and CDR2 FYNNEI come from the germline V gene. Germline trimming cut 10 bases from V and 2 bases from J; bases unmatched to any gene: 8. This CDR3 spans 14 amino acids. The CDR3 sequence is CANGQGQDTDTQYF. In DNA form, the CDR3 reads TGTGCCAACGGACAGGGACAGGACACAGATACGCAGTATTTT.

This rearrangement joins TRBV20-1 to TRBJ2-7, with D uncertain. This CDR3 contains 14 residues. The V end lost 1 base, the J end lost 3 bases, and 13 bases lay between the germline ends. Germline CDR1 and CDR2: DFQATT and SNEGSKA (reference sequence). The CDR3: CSARGLVAVYEQYF. CDR3 nucleotide sequence: TGCAGTGCTAGAGGCCTGGTGGCAGTCTACGAGCAGTACTTC.